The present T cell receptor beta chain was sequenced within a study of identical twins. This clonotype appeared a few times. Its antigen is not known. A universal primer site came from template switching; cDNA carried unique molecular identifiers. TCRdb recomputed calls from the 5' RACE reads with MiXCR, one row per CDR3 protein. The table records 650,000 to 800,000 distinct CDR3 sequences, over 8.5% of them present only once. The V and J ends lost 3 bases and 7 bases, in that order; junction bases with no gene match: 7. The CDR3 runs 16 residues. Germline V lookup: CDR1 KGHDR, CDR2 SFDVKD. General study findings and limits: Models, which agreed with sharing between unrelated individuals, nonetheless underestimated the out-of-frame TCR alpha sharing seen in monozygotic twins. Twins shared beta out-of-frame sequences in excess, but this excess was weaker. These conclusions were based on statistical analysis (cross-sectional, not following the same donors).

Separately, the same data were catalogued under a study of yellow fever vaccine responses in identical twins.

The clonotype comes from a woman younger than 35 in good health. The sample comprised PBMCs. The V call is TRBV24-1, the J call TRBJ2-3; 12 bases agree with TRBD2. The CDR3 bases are TGTGCCACCAGTGATCCTAGCGGGAGGGCCGAATATACGCAGTATTTT. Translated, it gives CATSDPSGRAEYTQYF.